These 18 T cell receptor beta chains came from one sample sequenced in a study of Tregs in tolerant kidney transplant recipients (dated 2019 in TCRdb). The library was built by means of the immunoSEQ multiplex PCR assay. Sourced from immuneACCESS, this table was stored by TCRdb with only in-frame sequences that have V and J called. A share of the clones is absent; for the studies checked, an unresolved V gene accounts for under half, and the remainder has no known explanation. This sample comprises roughly 250,000 clones, 80% to 85% of them detected only once. The ten top clones hold 0.5% to 0.65% of the sample. The sequencing input was CD4+ T cells from blood. These receptors were obtained from a human donor in good health.

The J gene is TRBJ1-1, the V gene TRBV25-1, with D maybe TRBD1 (6 bases). Looked up from germline, CDR1 is MGHDK and CDR2 is SYGVNS. V dropped 6 bases and J dropped 3 bases, with 17 bases sitting between them. This CDR3 comprises 15 residues. The chain's CDR3 is CASSLASGADTEAFF. CDR3 sequence (DNA): TGTGCCAGCAGCTTAGCCTCAGGGGCCGACACTGAAGCTTTCTTT.

V usage is TRBV11-2 and J usage is TRBJ2-7, with 7 bases lining up with TRBD2. With V trimmed by 4 bases and J by 4 bases, 10 bases remained unmatched. The CDR3 spans 15 residues. Germline CDR1 is SGHAT and CDR2 is FQNNGV. The CDR3, as DNA: TGTGCCAGCAGCTCTTCGGGGGGTCTAAGATACGAGCAGTACTTC. Residues: CASSSSGGLRYEQYF.

The V gene is TRBV25-1, the J gene TRBJ2-3, with D possibly TRBD1 on 6 matching bases. Trimming left V 4 bases short and J 0 bases short, with 8 bases between. This CDR3 spans 14 amino acids. The germline V gene encodes CDR1 MGHDK and CDR2 SYGVNS. The CDR3 DNA follows: TGTGCCAGCAGTGTAGGGGGAAGCACAGATACGCAGTATTTT. Its translation is CASSVGGSTDTQYF.

This rearrangement joins TRBV18 to TRBJ1-5; 7 nucleotides agree with TRBD1. The CDR3 sequence is 14 residues long. The V gene end was trimmed by 6 bases and the J gene end by 1 base; junction bases not matched to a gene: 3. CDR1 and CDR2 from the germline V gene are KGHSH and LQKENI. The CDR3 bases are TGTGCCAGCTCCCAGACAGGGAGCAATCAGCCCCAGCATTTT. Its protein product is CASSQTGSNQPQHF. Full variable domain (remainder filled in from reference TRBV18 and TRBJ1-5): NAGVMQNPRHLVRRRGQEARLRCSPMKGHSHVYWYRQLPEEGLKFMVYLQKENIIDESGMPKERFSAEFPKEGPSILRIQQVVRGDSAAYFCASSQTGSNQPQHFGDGTRLSIL.

A few counts support this clone. This rearrangement joins TRBV5-1 to TRBJ1-1; 8 bases match TRBD1. There are 15 residues in the CDR3. V shed 4 bases and J 1 base; nucleotides not matched to a gene: 6. Germline V gives CDR1 SGHRS, CDR2 YFSETQ. The CDR3 loop is CASSEPGTGNTEAFF. The CDR3 DNA reads as TGCGCCAGCAGCGAGCCCGGGACAGGGAACACTGAAGCTTTCTTT.

This chain's CDR3 is CASSHSRQGLLSGEQYF. In DNA form, the CDR3 reads TGCGCCAGCAGCCATTCCCGACAGGGACTCCTCTCTGGCGAGCAGTACTTC. J is TRBJ2-7 and V is TRBV4-1; tentative D call: TRBD1 (7 bases). This CDR3 spans 17 amino acids. In germline, CDR1 is MGHRA, CDR2 YSYEKL. V dropped 3 bases and J dropped 6 bases, with 24 bases sitting between them.

The rearrangement uses TRBV21-1 and TRBJ2-5; the table assigns TRBD2, which was not confirmed against the DNA. The better agreement between TRBJ2-7 and the DNA end casts doubt on the J call. TRBV21-1 is shown as a pseudogene. The CDR3 runs 16 residues. The CDR3 sequence: CASSLPGLAAPYEQYF. The CDR3 region has the DNA TGTGCCAGCAGCCTCCCGGGACTAGCGGCCCCCTACGAGCAGTACTTC.

The genes are TRBV5-1 and TRBJ2-2; D remains ambiguous. The CDR3 totals 16 residues. CDR1 and CDR2 (germline): SGHRS, YFSETQ. Trimming cost V 3 bases and J 1 base, with 13 bases left between them. The CDR3 region is CASSWKQIENTGELFF. As DNA, the CDR3 is TGCGCCAGCAGCTGGAAACAGATAGAGAACACCGGGGAGCTGTTTTTT.

CDR3 amino acids: CASSPDMGYGYTF. The DNA for the CDR3 is TGTGCCAGCAGTCCCGACATGGGCTATGGCTACACCTTC. The chain employs TRBV6-1 and TRBJ1-2; D gene uncertain. The CDR3 contains 13 residues. The ends were cut back, 5 bases at V and 4 bases at J, with 11 bases in the middle. Germline-derived CDR1 and CDR2 are MNHNS and SASEGT.

The rearrangement joins TRBV7-8 to TRBJ1-1; 8 nucleotides align to TRBD1. Looked up from germline, CDR1 is SGHVS and CDR2 is FQNEAQ. Losses at the gene ends were 6 bases for V and 0 bases for J; bases not matched to a gene: 6. The CDR3 has 15 residues. This chain's CDR3 is CASRGDRTMNTEAFF. The CDR3 DNA is TGTGCCAGCAGAGGGGACAGGACAATGAACACTGAAGCTTTCTTT.

The rearrangement uses TRBV7-3 and TRBJ2-3, with D perhaps TRBD2 (6 bases). Germline CDR1 and CDR2: SGHTA and FQGTGA. CDR3 length: 14 amino acids. The V end was cut by 2 bases, the J end by 5 bases, with 11 bases between. The CDR3 region is CASSLGGARDTQYF. The CDR3 DNA reads as TGTGCCAGCAGCTTAGGCGGGGCCAGAGATACGCAGTATTTT.

In this sample, this clone turned up a few times. The identical CDR3 is also encoded by other nucleotide sequences in the sample. This sequence joins TRBV6-5 and TRBJ2-7, with D perhaps matching TRBD1 (6 bases). Deletions cut 0 bases from V and 4 bases from J, with 7 bases between. Germline loops: CDR1 MNHEY, CDR2 SVGAGI. The CDR3 is 13 residues long. Written as DNA, the CDR3 is TGTGCCAGCAGTTACTCGAGGGGGTACGAGCAGTACTTC. It encodes CASSYSRGYEQYF.

Regarding this clone: At one end, the junction sequence differs from germline, possibly due to a read error. This sample also contains other DNA sequences that code for the same CDR3. This chain connects TRBV2 to TRBJ2-3; 8 bases match TRBD2. Germline V gene lookup returns CDR1 SNHLY and CDR2 FYNNEI. This CDR3 is built from 13 residues. The CDR3 here is CASNGGGTDTQYF. CDR3 bases: TGCGCCAGCAACGGGGGGGGCACAGATACGCAGTATTTT.

The chain carries TRBV19 and TRBJ2-2; D unresolved. The CDR3 consists of 16 residues. Germline-derived CDR1 and CDR2 are LNHDA and SQIVND (reference sequence). Between the trimmed V and J ends, which lost 3 bases and 0 bases, there was a span of 11 bases. CDR3 protein: CASSIFGPTNTGELFF. The CDR3 DNA reads TGTGCCAGTAGTATTTTTGGCCCTACGAACACCGGGGAGCTGTTTTTT.

J is TRBJ1-3 and V is TRBV7-9; D might be TRBD1 (5 bases). V shed 8 bases and J shed 4 bases, with 9 bases lying between them. The CDR3 extends over 12 amino acids. Germline V CDR1 and CDR2: SEHNR, FQNEAQ (reference sequence). CDR3 in DNA: TGTGCCAGCCAGGGCGGGGGAAACACCATATATTTT. Its protein product is CASQGGGNTIYF.

The J gene is TRBJ2-5, the V gene TRBV2; 10 positions match TRBD1. From germline, CDR1 is SNHLY and CDR2 FYNNEI. The CDR3 extends over 13 amino acids. V trimming: 10 bases; J trimming: 4 bases; junction bases outside the gene matches: 6. The CDR3, as DNA: TGTGCCACCGGACAGGGGGTTCGAGAGACCCAGTACTTC. Translation gives CATGQGVRETQYF.

The chain is built from TRBV6-1 and TRBJ2-1, with unresolved D. The CDR3 consists of 15 residues. Germline CDR1 reads MNHNS; CDR2 reads SASEGT. Trimming cost V 4 bases and J 9 bases, with 19 bases left between them. The CDR3 sequence: CASSASADSQTEQFF. Here the CDR3 DNA reads TGTGCCAGCAGTGCATCCGCCGATAGTCAAACTGAGCAGTTCTTC.

This chain links TRBV5-1 with TRBJ2-2; D is ambiguous. Germline-derived CDR1 and CDR2 are SGHRS and YFSETQ. The CDR3 runs 11 residues. Trimming left V 8 bases short and J 6 bases short, with 8 bases between. The CDR3 DNA follows: TGCGCCAGTAAAGCTCCCGGGGAGCTGTTTTTT. Protein sequence: CASKAPGELFF.